This TCR beta chain originates from a study of blood T cell repertoires in COVID-19. Overall study: Acute-phase and convalescent COVID-19 samples originated in the United States, Italy and Spain. The cDNA or gDNA used as material had been derived from T cells, B-cell-depleted T cells, or PBMCs.

Seattle patient enrollment occurred during active infection, with longitudinal follow-up thereafter. The CDR3 covers 15 residues. Germline V gene lookup returns CDR1 MDHEN and CDR2 SYDVKM. The V end lost 7 bases, the J end lost 2 bases, and 14 bases lay between the germline ends. In the original processing: Amplification from reference gene primers served as the basis for estimated nucleated cell counts. This table comes from immunoSEQ multiplex PCR, and its TCRdb copy is limited to in-frame clones, with some not included. That table furnishes V, J and clone size, whereas the DNA furnished D and trimming. The sample lists around 310,000 clones; around 91% were seen once.

The material sequenced was peripheral blood. The source is a woman aged 35 to 49 with COVID-19, enrolled during active disease. The chain uses TRBV28 and TRBJ1-4, with D possibly being TRBD1 (6 bases). The CDR3 reads CASTHGGRTNEKLFF. The CDR3 nucleotides are TGTGCCAGCACCCACGGGGGGCGGACTAATGAAAAACTGTTTTTT.